This T cell receptor beta chain was sequenced in a study of cytomegalovirus exposure and HLA in healthy donors. The ends lost 4 bases at V and 3 bases at J; junction bases unmatched: 5. Germline V CDR1 and CDR2: MGHDK, SYGVNS. The CDR3 has 15 residues. About this clone itself: As yet, its antigen is unknown.

The primer mix had 60 Vbeta and 13 Jbeta primers. Sequencing used immunoSEQ multiplex PCR; TCRdb keeps in-frame clones, though not all of them. The data contain hundreds of thousands of clones, 72% of them singletons. Study-wide results and limits: A later analysis reported that several of the most significant clusters appeared to be linked to common viral pathogens, among them Epstein-Barr virus. Analysis performed later showed TCR beta chains linked to HLA being more clonally expanded than equally common others. Most TCR sequences were uncommon, yet certain public TCRs appeared in many donors.

The sample was PBMCs. V usage is TRBV25-1 and J usage is TRBJ1-5, with 8 bases that match TRBD1. The origin of this receptor is a female donor in good health and CMV-seronegative. The CDR3 bases are TGTGCCAGCAGTGCCACAGGGGGTTACAATCAGCCCCAGCATTTT. Translation gives CASSATGGYNQPQHF. The full variable domain, its missing parts supplied by reference TRBV25-1 and TRBJ1-5, is EADIYQTPRYLVIGTGKKITLECSQTMGHDKMYWYQQDPGMELHLIHYSYGVNSTEKGDLSSESTVSRIRTEHFPLTLESARPSHTSQYLCASSATGGYNQPQHFGDGTRLSIL.